This T cell receptor (beta chain) was identified in a study of cytomegalovirus exposure and HLA in healthy donors. Study-wide points: TCR sequences were mostly rare, though some public TCRs occurred in many donors. It was likely that a cluster of highly shared sequence variants was a sequencing artifact. In a later analysis, approximately 15,000 TCR beta sequences were associated with HLA alleles at 0.05 false discovery rate. For most subjects, TCR beta sequences were reported to predict HLA-A and HLA-B alleles with accuracy.

Germline CDR1 reads LGHNA; CDR2 reads YNFKEQ. The CDR3 loop spans 17 amino acids. V lost 3 bases to trimming and J lost 10 bases; unmatched junction nucleotides: 14. 13 Jbeta primers and 60 Vbeta primers were used for the PCR. Repertoires were generated with immunoSEQ multiplex PCR, while TCRdb's copy carries only in-frame clones and drops some. The sample contains approximately 160,000 clones, around 77% of which appear only once. Turning to this clone: The target antigen is unknown.

The rearrangement joins TRBV4-2 to TRBJ1-6; 8 bases agree with TRBD1. Specimen: PBMCs. This clonotype was sampled from a woman aged 45-59 years in good health and CMV-seropositive. CDR3 sequence (DNA): TGTGCCAGCAGCCAGGACCCGGTGGGACAGGTCGGCTCACCCCTCCACTTT. This codes for CASSQDPVGQVGSPLHF.